This T cell receptor (beta chain) was obtained from a study of monozygotic twins with inflammatory bowel disease. PCR of TCRalpha and TCRbeta cDNA was nested, with two rounds of about 17 and 10 cycles. TCRdb re-called the 5' RACE reads; every CDR3 protein appears as one record, without DNA. Found here are 150,000 to 200,000 distinct CDR3 sequences; the top ten clones hold 6% to 9.5%. The V gene's germline CDR1 is MGHDK and CDR2 SYGVNS. The CDR3 sequence is 15 residues long. The sample taken for sequencing was blood. The TCR sequence derives from a human donor with ulcerative colitis or Crohn's disease, or a healthy co-twin of an affected twin (not recorded which). The gene calls are TRBV25-1 and TRBJ2-1; TCRdb's D call of TRBD2 is untestable without DNA. CDR3 sequence reads: CASSEPGLVFNEQFF.